A single sample gave rise to the 11 T cell receptor beta chains below, sequenced in a study of immune evolution from preneoplasia to lung adenocarcinoma. Repertoires were generated with immunoSEQ multiplex PCR, while TCRdb's copy carries only in-frame clones and drops some. This table holds thousands of clones, approximately 75% found once. The source material was FFPE adjacent normal lung tissue. The source of these receptors is a person aged 60 to 85 with lung adenocarcinoma.

CDR3 in amino acids: CASSLEAGASYNEQFF. The CDR3 DNA follows: TGTGCCAGCAGTTTGGAAGCGGGGGCTTCCTACAATGAGCAGTTCTTC. The chain couples TRBV6-5 to TRBJ2-1, with 8 bases matching TRBD2. The CDR3 runs 16 residues. The V segment lost 4 bases and the J segment 1 base; nucleotides outside the gene matches: 6. CDR1 and CDR2 from the germline V gene are MNHEY and SVGAGI.

The CDR3 DNA reads TGTGCCAGCAGTTTGGGACAGCCGATTGATCAGCCCCAGCATTTT. Encoded protein: CASSLGQPIDQPQHF. The V and J genes are TRBV27 and TRBJ1-5; 7 nucleotides agree with TRBD1. CDR1 is MNHEY, CDR2 SMNVEV, per germline (reference sequence). The CDR3 contains 15 residues. With V trimmed by 3 bases and J by 5 bases, 7 bases remained unmatched.

J is TRBJ2-1 and V is TRBV2, with D perhaps matching TRBD1 (7 bases). V was clipped by 5 bases and J by 9 bases, with 26 bases between them. CDR3 length equals 17 residues. Looked up from germline, CDR1 is SNHLY and CDR2 is FYNNEI. CDR3 sequence: CASSSQGGREIGGEQFF. CDR3 bases: TGTGCCAGCAGTTCCCAGGGGGGAAGGGAAATAGGCGGTGAGCAGTTCTTC.

V and J are TRBV7-9 and TRBJ1-2; D gene unclear. Deletions cut 8 bases from V and 4 bases from J, with 14 bases between. CDR1 is SEHNR and CDR2 is FQNEAQ in the germline V gene (reference sequence). This CDR3 has 13 residues. CDR3: CASDRLDFYGYTF. Written as DNA, the CDR3 is TGTGCCAGCGATCGATTGGACTTCTATGGCTACACCTTC.

This clone appeared once. This chain joins TRBV9 and TRBJ2-5, with D tentatively TRBD2 (6 bases). The CDR3 has 14 residues. The germline V and J ends were trimmed by 0 bases and 7 bases, with 13 bases remaining between them. Germline V lookup: CDR1 SGDLS, CDR2 YYNGEE. In nucleotides, the CDR3 is TGTGCCAGCAGCGTAGAACTAGCCGTTGGGACCCAGTACTTC. Residues: CASSVELAVGTQYF.

The chain has TRBV5-1 and TRBJ1-5, with D unclear. Germline V gene lookup returns CDR1 SGHRS and CDR2 YFSETQ. The V gene lost 1 base and the J gene lost 4 bases, with 9 bases spanning the gap. The CDR3 totals 14 residues. CDR3 protein: CASSLSGGNQPQHF. Written as DNA, the CDR3 is TGCGCCAGCAGCTTGTCAGGTGGGAATCAGCCCCAGCATTTT.

The chain links TRBV10-1 to TRBJ2-2, with TRBD2 matching 7 bases. J gave up 1 base and V 8 bases, and 13 bases lay outside the gene matches. The CDR3 covers 17 residues. Germline CDR1 is WNHNN and CDR2 is SYGVQD (reference sequence). CDR3 bases: TGCGCCAGCGTCATTGGGGGGAGGGTACAGAACACCGGGGAGCTGTTTTTT. Protein sequence: CASVIGGRVQNTGELFF.

This clone was detected only once. This sequence joins TRBV4-1 and TRBJ2-7; 9 bases fit TRBD1. The germline V gene has CDR1 MGHRA and CDR2 YSYEKL. V dropped 4 bases and J dropped 4; count of bases not matched to a gene: 11. The CDR3 spans 16 residues. In DNA form, the CDR3 reads TGCGCCAGCAGCCCGATCCCGACAGGGACAGGGTACGAGCAGTACTTC. Translated: CASSPIPTGTGYEQYF.

A note on this clone: At the DNA level, this CDR3 is encoded by other sequences in the same sample as well. The chain links TRBV6-5 to TRBJ2-7, with a possible D match to TRBD1 (6 bases). The CDR3 has 12 amino acids. Trimming took off 6 bases at V and 1 base at J, with 7 bases between the two ends. CDR1 is MNHEY, CDR2 SVGAGI, per germline. The CDR3 reads CASRRGSYEQYF. CDR3 DNA: TGTGCCAGCAGGAGGGGGTCCTACGAGCAGTACTTC.

The chain employs TRBV4-1 and TRBJ1-5, with TRBD1 identical over 7 bases. Germline values: CDR1 MGHRA, CDR2 YSYEKL. This CDR3 has 18 residues. V lost 3 bases, J lost 3 bases, and 14 bases stayed unmatched. The CDR3 sequence: CASSHGTTTGQYNQPQHF. The CDR3 region has the DNA TGCGCCAGCAGCCATGGTACCACGACGGGACAGTACAATCAGCCCCAGCATTTT.

This clone occurred a few times. The rearrangement joins TRBV4-1 to TRBJ1-2, with D uncertain. CDR1 is MGHRA and CDR2 is YSYEKL in the germline V gene. CDR3 length: 18 residues. Trimming removed 1 base from V and 4 bases from J, with 22 bases in between. CDR3 amino acids: CASSQVFGRPGDLYGYTF. The CDR3 DNA sequence: TGCGCCAGCAGCCAAGTTTTTGGCAGGCCGGGAGACCTCTATGGCTACACCTTC.